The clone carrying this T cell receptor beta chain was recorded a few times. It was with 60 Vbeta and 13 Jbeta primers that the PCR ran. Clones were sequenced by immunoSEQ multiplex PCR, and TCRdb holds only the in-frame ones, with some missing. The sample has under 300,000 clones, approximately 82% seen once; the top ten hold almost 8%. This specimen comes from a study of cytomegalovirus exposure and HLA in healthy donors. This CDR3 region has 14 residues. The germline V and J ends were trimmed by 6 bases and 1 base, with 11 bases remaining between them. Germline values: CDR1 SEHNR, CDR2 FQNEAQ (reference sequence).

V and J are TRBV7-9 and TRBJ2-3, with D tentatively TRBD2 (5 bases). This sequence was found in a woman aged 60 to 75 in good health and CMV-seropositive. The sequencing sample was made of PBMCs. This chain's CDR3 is CASRATGGTDTQYF. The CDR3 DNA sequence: TGTGCCAGCAGGGCAACCGGGGGCACAGATACGCAGTATTTT.